This T cell receptor (beta chain) was sequenced in a study of cytomegalovirus exposure and HLA in healthy donors. V was clipped by 5 bases and J by 2 bases; unmatched bases: 4. CDR3 length: 14 residues. In germline, CDR1 is MNHEY, CDR2 SMNVEV (reference sequence). Primers included in the PCR were 60 Vbeta and 13 Jbeta primers. Profiled with immunoSEQ multiplex PCR; TCRdb holds only in-frame clones, not every one. Among more than 150,000 clones, approximately 79% were seen once, and the ten largest hold approximately 6.3%. The V gene is TRBV27, the J gene TRBJ1-2; 8 bases fit TRBD1. The sequencing input was PBMCs. The receptor comes from a man aged 35 to 55 in good health and CMV-seropositive. CDR3 region: CASSAGQVNYGYTF. DNA for the CDR3: TGTGCCAGCAGTGCGGGACAGGTGAACTATGGCTACACCTTC.